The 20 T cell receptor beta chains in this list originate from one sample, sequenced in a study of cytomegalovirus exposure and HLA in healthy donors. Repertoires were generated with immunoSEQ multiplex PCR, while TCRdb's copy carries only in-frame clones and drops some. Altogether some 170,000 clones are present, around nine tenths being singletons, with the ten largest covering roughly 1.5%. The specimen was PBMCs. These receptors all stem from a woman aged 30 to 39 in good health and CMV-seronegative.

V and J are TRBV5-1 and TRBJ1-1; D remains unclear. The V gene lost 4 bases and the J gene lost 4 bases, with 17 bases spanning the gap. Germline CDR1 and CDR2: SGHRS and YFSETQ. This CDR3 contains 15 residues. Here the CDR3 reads CASSLLSEGSTEAFF. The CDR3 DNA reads TGCGCCAGCAGCCTGTTATCCGAGGGCAGCACTGAAGCTTTCTTT.

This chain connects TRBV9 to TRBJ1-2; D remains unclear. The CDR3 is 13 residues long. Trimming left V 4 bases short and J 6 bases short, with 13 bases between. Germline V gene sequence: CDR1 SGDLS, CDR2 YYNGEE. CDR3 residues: CASSKNNRDGYTF. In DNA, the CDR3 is TGTGCCAGCAGCAAAAACAACAGAGATGGCTACACCTTC. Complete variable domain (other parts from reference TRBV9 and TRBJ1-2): DSGVTQTPKHLITATGQRVTLRCSPRSGDLSVYWYQQSLDQGLQFLIQYYNGEERAKGNILERFSAQQFPDLHSELNLSSLELGDSALYFCASSKNNRDGYTFGSGTRLTVV.

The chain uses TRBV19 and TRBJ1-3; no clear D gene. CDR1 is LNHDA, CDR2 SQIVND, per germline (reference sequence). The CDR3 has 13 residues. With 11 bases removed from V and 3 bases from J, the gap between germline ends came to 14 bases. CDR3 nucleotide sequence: TGTGCCCCCGGTCCGGGAGATGGAAACACCATATATTTT. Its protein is CAPGPGDGNTIYF.

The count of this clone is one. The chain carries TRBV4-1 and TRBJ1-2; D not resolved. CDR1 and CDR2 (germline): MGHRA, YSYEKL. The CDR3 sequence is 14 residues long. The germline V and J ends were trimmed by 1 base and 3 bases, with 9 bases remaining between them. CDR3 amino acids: CASSQVYPDYGYTF. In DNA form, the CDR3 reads TGCGCCAGCAGCCAAGTATATCCGGACTATGGCTACACCTTC.

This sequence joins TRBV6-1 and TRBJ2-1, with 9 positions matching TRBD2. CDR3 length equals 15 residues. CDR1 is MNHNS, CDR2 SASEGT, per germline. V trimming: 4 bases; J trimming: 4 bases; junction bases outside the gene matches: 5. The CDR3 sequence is CASSGYSGGYNEQFF. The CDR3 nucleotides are TGTGCCAGCAGTGGATACAGCGGGGGGTACAATGAGCAGTTCTTC.

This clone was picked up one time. Here the CDR3 DNA reads TGTGCCTGGGCGGGGGGGCCCAAAAACATTCAGTACTTC. Translation: CAWAGGPKNIQYF. The V and J genes are TRBV30 and TRBJ2-4; TRBD2 agrees at 9 bases. The CDR3 sequence is 13 residues long. The J segment lost 2 bases and the V segment lost 5 bases, leaving 1 base of the junction unmatched. Germline V gives CDR1 GTSNPN, CDR2 SVGIG (reference sequence).

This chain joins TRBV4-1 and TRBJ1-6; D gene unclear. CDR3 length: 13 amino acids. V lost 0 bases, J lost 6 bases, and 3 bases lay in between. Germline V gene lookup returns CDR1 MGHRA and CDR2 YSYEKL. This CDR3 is CASSQDSNSPLHF. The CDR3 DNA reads TGCGCCAGCAGCCAAGATAGTAATTCACCCCTCCACTTT.

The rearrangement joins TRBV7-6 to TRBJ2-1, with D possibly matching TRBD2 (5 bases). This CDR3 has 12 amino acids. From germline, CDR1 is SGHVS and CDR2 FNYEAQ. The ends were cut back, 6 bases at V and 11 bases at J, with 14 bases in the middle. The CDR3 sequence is CASRGLSDQQFF. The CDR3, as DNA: TGTGCCAGCAGAGGACTTAGCGACCAGCAGTTCTTC.

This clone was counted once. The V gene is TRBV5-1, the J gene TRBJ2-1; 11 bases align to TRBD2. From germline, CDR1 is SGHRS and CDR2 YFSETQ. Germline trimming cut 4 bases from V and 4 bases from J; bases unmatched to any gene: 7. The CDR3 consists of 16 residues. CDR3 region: CASSPLAGGDYNEQFF. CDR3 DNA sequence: TGCGCCAGCAGCCCCTTAGCGGGGGGGGATTACAATGAGCAGTTCTTC.

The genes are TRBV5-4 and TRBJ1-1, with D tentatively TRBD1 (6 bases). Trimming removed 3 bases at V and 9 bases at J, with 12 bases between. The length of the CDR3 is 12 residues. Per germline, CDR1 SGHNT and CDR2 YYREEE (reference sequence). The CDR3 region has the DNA TGTGCCAGCAGCTCGACAACAGGGCAAGCTTTCTTT. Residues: CASSSTTGQAFF. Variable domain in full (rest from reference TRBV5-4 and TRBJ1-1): ETGVTQSPTHLIKTRGQQVTLRCSSQSGHNTVSWYQQALGQGPQFIFQYYREEENGRGNFPPRFSGLQFPNYSSELNVNALELDDSALYLCASSSTTGQAFFGQGTRLTVV.

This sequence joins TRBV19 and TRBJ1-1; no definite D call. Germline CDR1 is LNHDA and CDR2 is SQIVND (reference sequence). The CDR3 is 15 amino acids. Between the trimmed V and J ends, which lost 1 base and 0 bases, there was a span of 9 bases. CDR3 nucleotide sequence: TGTGCCAGTAGTATAGTAGGGAGGATGAACACTGAAGCTTTCTTT. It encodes CASSIVGRMNTEAFF.

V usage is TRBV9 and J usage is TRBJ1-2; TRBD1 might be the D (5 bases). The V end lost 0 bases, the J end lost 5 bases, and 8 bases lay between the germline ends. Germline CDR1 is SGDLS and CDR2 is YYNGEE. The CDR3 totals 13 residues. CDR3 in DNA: TGTGCCAGCAGCGTAGGTCCAGGGTATGGCTACACCTTC. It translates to CASSVGPGYGYTF.

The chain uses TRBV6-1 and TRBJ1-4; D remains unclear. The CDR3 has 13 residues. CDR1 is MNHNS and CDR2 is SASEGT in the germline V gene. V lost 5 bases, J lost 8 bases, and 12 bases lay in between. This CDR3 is CASSKTPGEKLFF. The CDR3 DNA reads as TGTGCCAGCAGTAAGACACCGGGGGAAAAACTGTTTTTT.

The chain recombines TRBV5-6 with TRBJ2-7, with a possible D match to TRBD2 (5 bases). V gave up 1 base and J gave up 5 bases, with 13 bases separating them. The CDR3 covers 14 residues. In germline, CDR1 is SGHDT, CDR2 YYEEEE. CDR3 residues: CASSLLGPSNEQYF. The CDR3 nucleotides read TGTGCCAGCAGCTTGTTAGGGCCTAGCAACGAGCAGTACTTC.

The CDR3 DNA follows: TGTGCCAGCAGCTTTTTATCCGACAATGAGCAGTTCTTC. It translates to CASSFLSDNEQFF. The V and J genes are TRBV7-9 and TRBJ2-1, with unresolved D. CDR3 size: 13 residues. From germline, CDR1 is SEHNR and CDR2 FQNEAQ (reference sequence). V was shortened by 3 bases and J by 5 bases, with 8 bases between the two germline ends.

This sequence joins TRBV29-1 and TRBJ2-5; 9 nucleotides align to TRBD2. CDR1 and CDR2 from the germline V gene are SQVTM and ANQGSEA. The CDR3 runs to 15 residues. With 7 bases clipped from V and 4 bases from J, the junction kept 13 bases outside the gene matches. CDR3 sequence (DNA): TGCAGCGGGACTAGCGTCCCCCTTATTGGAGAGACCCAGTACTTC. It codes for CSGTSVPLIGETQYF. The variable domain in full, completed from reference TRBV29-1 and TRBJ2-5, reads SAVISQKPSRDICQRGTSLTIQCQVDSQVTMMFWYRQQPGQSLTLIATANQGSEATYESGFVIDKFPISRPNLTFSTLTVSNMSPEDSSIYLCSGTSVPLIGETQYFGPGTRLLVL.

The DNA for the CDR3 is TGCGCCAGCAGCCAACTACCTCGGGGGGGGGACACCATATATTTT. This gives the protein CASSQLPRGGDTIYF. The genes are TRBV4-1 and TRBJ1-3; perhaps TRBD1 as D (5 bases). This CDR3 spans 15 amino acids. Germline assignment: CDR1 MGHRA and CDR2 YSYEKL. V gave up 2 bases and J gave up 8 bases, with 16 bases separating them.

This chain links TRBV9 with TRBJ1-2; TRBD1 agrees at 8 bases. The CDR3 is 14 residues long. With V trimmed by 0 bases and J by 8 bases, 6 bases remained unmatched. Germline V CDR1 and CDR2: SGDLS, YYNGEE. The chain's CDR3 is CASSVDRGFRGYTF. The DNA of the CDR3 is TGTGCCAGCAGCGTAGACAGGGGGTTCCGAGGCTACACCTTC.

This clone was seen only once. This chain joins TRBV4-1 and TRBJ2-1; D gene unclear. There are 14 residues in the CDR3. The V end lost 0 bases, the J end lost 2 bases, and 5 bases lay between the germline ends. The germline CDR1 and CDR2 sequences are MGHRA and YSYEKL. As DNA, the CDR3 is TGCGCCAGCAGCCAAGATGACACCTACAATGAGCAGTTCTTC. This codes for CASSQDDTYNEQFF.

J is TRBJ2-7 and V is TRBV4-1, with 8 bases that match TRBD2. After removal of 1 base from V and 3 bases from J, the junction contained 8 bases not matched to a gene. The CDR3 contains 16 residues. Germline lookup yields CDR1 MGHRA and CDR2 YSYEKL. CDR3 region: CASSQADRGGVYEQYF. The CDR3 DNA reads TGCGCCAGCAGCCAAGCCGACCGGGGGGGCGTCTACGAGCAGTACTTC.